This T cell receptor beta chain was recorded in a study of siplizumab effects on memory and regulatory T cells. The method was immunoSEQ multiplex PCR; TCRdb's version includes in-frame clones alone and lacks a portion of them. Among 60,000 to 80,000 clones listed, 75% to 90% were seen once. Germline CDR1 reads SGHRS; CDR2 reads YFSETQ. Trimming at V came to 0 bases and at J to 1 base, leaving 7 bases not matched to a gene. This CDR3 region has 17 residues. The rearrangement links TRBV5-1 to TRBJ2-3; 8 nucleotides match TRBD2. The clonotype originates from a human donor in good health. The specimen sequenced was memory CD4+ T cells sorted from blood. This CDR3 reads CASSLDTGGPGTDTQYF. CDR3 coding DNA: TGCGCCAGCAGCTTGGATACGGGGGGGCCGGGCACAGATACGCAGTATTTT.